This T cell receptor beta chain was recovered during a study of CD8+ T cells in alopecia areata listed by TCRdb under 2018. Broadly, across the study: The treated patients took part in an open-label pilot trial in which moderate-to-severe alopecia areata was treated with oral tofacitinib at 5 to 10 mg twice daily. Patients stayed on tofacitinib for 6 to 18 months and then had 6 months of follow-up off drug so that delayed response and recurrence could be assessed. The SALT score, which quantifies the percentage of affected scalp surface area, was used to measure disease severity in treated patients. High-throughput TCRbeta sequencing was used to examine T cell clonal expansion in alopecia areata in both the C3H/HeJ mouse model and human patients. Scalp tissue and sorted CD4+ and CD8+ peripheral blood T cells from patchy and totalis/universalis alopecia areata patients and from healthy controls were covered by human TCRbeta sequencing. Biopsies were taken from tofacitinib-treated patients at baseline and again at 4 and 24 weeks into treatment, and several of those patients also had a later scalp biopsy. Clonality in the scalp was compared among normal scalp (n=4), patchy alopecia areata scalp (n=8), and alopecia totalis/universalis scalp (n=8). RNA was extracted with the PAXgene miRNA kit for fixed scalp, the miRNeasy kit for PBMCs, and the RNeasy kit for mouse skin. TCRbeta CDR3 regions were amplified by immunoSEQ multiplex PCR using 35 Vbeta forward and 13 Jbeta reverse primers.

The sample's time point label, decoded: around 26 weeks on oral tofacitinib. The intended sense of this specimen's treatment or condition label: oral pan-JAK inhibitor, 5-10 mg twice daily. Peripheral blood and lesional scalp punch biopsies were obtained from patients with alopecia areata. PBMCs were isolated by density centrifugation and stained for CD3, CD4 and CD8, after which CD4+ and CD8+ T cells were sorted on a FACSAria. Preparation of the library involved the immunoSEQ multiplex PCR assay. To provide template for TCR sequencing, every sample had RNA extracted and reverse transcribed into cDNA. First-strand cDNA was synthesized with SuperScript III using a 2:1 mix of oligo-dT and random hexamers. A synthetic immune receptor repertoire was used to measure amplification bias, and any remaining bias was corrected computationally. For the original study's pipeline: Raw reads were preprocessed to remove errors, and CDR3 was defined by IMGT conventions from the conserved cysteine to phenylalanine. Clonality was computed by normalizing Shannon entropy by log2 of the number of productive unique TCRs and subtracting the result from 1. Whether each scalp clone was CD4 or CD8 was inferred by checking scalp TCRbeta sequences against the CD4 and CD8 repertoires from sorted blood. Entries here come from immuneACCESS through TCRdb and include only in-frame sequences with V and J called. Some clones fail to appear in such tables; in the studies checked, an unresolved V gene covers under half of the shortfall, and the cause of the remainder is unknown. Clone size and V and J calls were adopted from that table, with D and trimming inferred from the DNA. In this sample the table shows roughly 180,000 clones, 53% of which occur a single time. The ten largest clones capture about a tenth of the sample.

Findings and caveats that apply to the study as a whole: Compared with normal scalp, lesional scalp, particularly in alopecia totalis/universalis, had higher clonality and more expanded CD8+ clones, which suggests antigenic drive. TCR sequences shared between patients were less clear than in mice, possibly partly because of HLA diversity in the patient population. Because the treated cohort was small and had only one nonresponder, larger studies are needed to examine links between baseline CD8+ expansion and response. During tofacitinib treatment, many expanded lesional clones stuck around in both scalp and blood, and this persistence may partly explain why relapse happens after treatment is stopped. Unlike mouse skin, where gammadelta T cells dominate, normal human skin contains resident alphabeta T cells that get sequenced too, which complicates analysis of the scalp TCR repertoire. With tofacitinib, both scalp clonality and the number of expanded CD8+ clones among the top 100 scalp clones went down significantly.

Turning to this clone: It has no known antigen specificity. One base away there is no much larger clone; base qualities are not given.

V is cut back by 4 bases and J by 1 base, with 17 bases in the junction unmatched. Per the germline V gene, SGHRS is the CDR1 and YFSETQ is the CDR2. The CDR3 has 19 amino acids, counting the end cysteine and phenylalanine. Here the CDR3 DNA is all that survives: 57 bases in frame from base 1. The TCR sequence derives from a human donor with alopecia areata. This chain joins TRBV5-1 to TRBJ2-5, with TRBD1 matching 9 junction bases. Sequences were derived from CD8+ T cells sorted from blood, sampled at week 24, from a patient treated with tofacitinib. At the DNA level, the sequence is TGCGCCAGCAGCCCCCATTACATTCCCGGGACAGGGCTCCAAGAGACCCAGTACTTC. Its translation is CASSPHYIPGTGLQETQYF.